What follows is one T cell receptor (beta chain) and its context. Exclusion criteria comprised uncontrolled infection, other autoimmune disease, pregnancy or lactation. Diagnostic decisions used clinical symptoms, serum thyroxine and TRAb, thyroid ultrasound and orbital computed tomography. Each 10 ml fresh peripheral blood draw supplied the PBMCs. V dropped 6 bases and J dropped 0 bases, with 10 bases sitting between them. Per the germline V gene, CDR1 is SQVTM and CDR2 is ANQGSEA. The CDR3 consists of 13 residues. Authors of the study amplified TCR beta CDR3 regions from RNA transcripts. During a first-round RT-PCR of the TCR CDR3, the HTBI primer set was used. Using its own MiXCR run on the multiplex PCR reads, TCRdb lists one record per CDR3 protein. The sample carries 350,000 to 450,000 distinct CDR3 sequences, more than 13% recorded once. The source of the sample is a study of T cells in Graves' hyperthyroidism and ophthalmopathy. The overall study: Upon initial diagnosis and before any treatment, peripheral blood was collected.

The chain is built from TRBV29-1 and TRBJ2-3; maybe TRBD2 (5 bases). The sequenced material came from blood. This sequence originates from a man between 50 and 59 years old with Graves' ophthalmopathy. The CDR3 coding sequence is TGCAGCGTCGCACGGACTAGCACAGATACGCAGTATTTT. It is translated as CSVARTSTDTQYF.